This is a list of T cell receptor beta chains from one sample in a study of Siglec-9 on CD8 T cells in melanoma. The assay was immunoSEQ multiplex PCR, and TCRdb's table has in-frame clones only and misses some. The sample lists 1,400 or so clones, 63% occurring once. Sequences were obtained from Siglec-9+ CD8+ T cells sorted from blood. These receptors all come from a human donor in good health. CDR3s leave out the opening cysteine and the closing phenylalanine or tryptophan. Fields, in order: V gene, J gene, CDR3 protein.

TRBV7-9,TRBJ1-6,ASSFTKGAGNSPLH
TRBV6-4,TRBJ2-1,ASSDSSAGDRSEQF
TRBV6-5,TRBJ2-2,ASSDGTSEAGELF
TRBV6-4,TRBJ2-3,ASSLAGGVADTQY
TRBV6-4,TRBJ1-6,ASSDGTPNSPLH
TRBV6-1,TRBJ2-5,ASSEDTGTGIETQY
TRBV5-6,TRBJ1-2,ASSWGTANYGYT
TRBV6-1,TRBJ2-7,AGRTAPYEQY
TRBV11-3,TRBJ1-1,ASSSGPGTEAF
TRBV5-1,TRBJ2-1,ASSDGTVHEQF
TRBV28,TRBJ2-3,ASSTLAGEFTDTQY
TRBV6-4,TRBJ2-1,ASSPDRNNEQF